This entry lists 27 T cell receptor beta chains sequenced from one sample in a study of long-term antiretroviral therapy in people with HIV. At the survey level, the v3.0 immunoSEQ assay was run. The repertoire was sequenced with immunoSEQ multiplex PCR; TCRdb's copy has only in-frame clones and lacks some. The repertoire holds some 15,000 clones, with about 85% as singletons. Here the sequenced sample was unsorted PBMCs, taken 2.1 years after starting antiretroviral therapy. The receptor source for this set is a woman between 40 and 55 years old with HIV.

In DNA form, the CDR3 reads TGTGCCAGCAGCCTTCGGGGGGGCCTTCGAGAGACCCAGTACTTC. Its translation: CASSLRGGLRETQYF. The J gene is TRBJ2-5, the V gene TRBV7-9; the match to TRBD2 covers 8 bases. Germline loops: CDR1 SEHNR, CDR2 FQNEAQ (reference sequence). This CDR3 has 15 amino acids. V was clipped by 5 bases and J by 4 bases; unmatched bases: 9.

The rearrangement joins TRBV5-1 to TRBJ1-1; D might be TRBD1 (5 bases). Germline values: CDR1 SGHRS, CDR2 YFSETQ. This CDR3 contains 16 residues. V was shortened by 4 bases and J by 1 base, with 17 bases between the two germline ends. The CDR3: CASSPGGGLANTEAFF. The CDR3 bases are TGCGCCAGCAGCCCGGGGGGGGGACTAGCGAACACTGAAGCTTTCTTT.

This chain joins TRBV11-2 and TRBJ2-7; no firm D call. Trimming cost V 4 bases and J 0 bases, with 7 bases left between them. The germline gives CDR1 SGHAT, CDR2 FQNNGV. This CDR3 comprises 13 residues. The CDR3 nucleotides are TGTGCCAGCAGCTCCAACCCCTCCTACGAGCAGTACTTC. Translating it yields CASSSNPSYEQYF.

The chain uses TRBV14 and TRBJ1-2, with 8 nucleotides matching TRBD1. J gave up 5 bases and V 0 bases, and 20 bases lay outside the gene matches. Germline V gene sequence: CDR1 SGHDN, CDR2 FVKESK. The CDR3 runs 20 residues. The CDR3 nucleotides read TGTGCCAGCAGCCAAGAGGCGGGTGTGGACGGGACAGGCAATTATTATGGCTACACCTTC. Protein product: CASSQEAGVDGTGNYYGYTF.

This clone was seen just once. The rearrangement uses TRBV27 and TRBJ2-6, with 11 bases that match TRBD1. Germline values: CDR1 MNHEY, CDR2 SMNVEV (reference sequence). V lost 4 bases, J lost 1 base, and 9 bases stayed unmatched. The CDR3 contains 19 residues. The CDR3: CASSSPTGTGGSGANVLTF. CDR3 nucleotide sequence: TGTGCCAGCAGTTCTCCCACCGGGACAGGGGGGTCTGGGGCCAACGTCCTGACTTTC.

The chain carries TRBV5-1 and TRBJ1-4, with 9 positions matching TRBD1. Germline CDR1 reads SGHRS; CDR2 reads YFSETQ. V was pared by 0 bases and J by 8 bases, with 5 bases of the junction left unmatched. The CDR3 sequence is 15 residues long. The CDR3 is CASSLGTGDWEKLFF. The CDR3 DNA is TGCGCCAGCAGCTTGGGGACAGGGGATTGGGAAAAACTGTTTTTT.

The chain links TRBV7-2 to TRBJ2-3; 11 positions agree with TRBD2. Germline CDR1 is SGHTA and CDR2 is FQGNSA. The V gene end was trimmed by 4 bases and the J gene end by 2 bases; junction bases not matched to a gene: 5. The CDR3 covers 16 residues. The CDR3, as DNA: TGTGCCAGCAGCTCTAATAGCGGGGGGGCCACAGATACGCAGTATTTT. Translating it yields CASSSNSGGATDTQYF.

The chain recombines TRBV25-1 with TRBJ2-2, with a weak D call TRBD2 (6 bases). Per germline, CDR1 MGHDK and CDR2 SYGVNS. V lost 4 bases and J lost 0, with 18 bases in between. CDR3 length: 18 residues. The chain's CDR3 is CASSAYTAGPPNTGELFF. CDR3 sequence (DNA): TGTGCCAGCAGTGCCTATACCGCGGGACCGCCGAACACCGGGGAGCTGTTTTTT.

V and J are TRBV5-1 and TRBJ2-5; D might be TRBD1 or TRBD2, each matching 5 bases. The CDR3 has 15 amino acids. Trimming took 5 bases from V and 5 from J, leaving 19 bases between them. CDR1 is SGHRS, CDR2 YFSETQ, per germline. The CDR3 nucleotides read TGCGCCAGCAGTTACCGGGGCCCGCCCGCCGAGACCCAGTACTTC. Translation gives CASSYRGPPAETQYF.

The gene calls are TRBV7-9 and TRBJ1-1; possible D gene TRBD1, 6 bases. Trimming removed 6 bases from V and 1 base from J, with 12 bases in between. The CDR3 is 14 residues long. CDR1 SEHNR and CDR2 FQNEAQ come from the germline V gene (reference sequence). The CDR3 reads CASSFAGANTEAFF. CDR3 DNA sequence: TGTGCCAGCAGTTTTGCGGGGGCGAACACTGAAGCTTTCTTT.

The chain couples TRBV6-1 to TRBJ1-1; TRBD1 is a possible D gene (5 bases). V lost 0 bases, J lost 6 bases, and 17 bases lay in between. CDR3 length: 16 residues. Per germline, CDR1 MNHNS and CDR2 SASEGT. CDR3 sequence: CASSEAHPGVGSEAFF. The CDR3 nucleotides read TGTGCCAGCAGTGAAGCGCATCCGGGGGTGGGCTCTGAAGCTTTCTTT.

The chain joins TRBV30 to TRBJ2-3; 7 positions match TRBD2. The CDR3 length is 13 residues. Germline trimming cut 2 bases from V and 6 bases from J; bases unmatched to any gene: 5. Per the germline V gene, CDR1 is GTSNPN and CDR2 is SVGIG (reference sequence). CDR3 nucleotides: TGTGCCTGGAGTTCCAGCGGGGTTGATACGCAGTATTTT. This translates into CAWSSSGVDTQYF.

This clone is a singleton in its sample. The rearrangement uses TRBV7-9 and TRBJ1-4; 10 positions agree with TRBD1. The CDR3 has 14 residues. Germline V lookup: CDR1 SEHNR, CDR2 FQNEAQ (reference sequence). Trimming cost V 5 bases and J 7 bases; bases outside gene matches: 4. The CDR3 here is CASSADRGSEKLFF. DNA of the CDR3: TGTGCCAGCAGCGCGGACAGGGGGAGTGAAAAACTGTTTTTT.

V usage is TRBV7-9 and J usage is TRBJ1-2; D is uncertain. Germline CDR1 reads SEHNR; CDR2 reads FQNEAQ (reference sequence). The length of the CDR3 is 13 residues. The germline V and J ends were trimmed by 5 bases and 1 base, with 8 bases remaining between them. DNA for the CDR3: TGTGCCAGCAGCGAACTCCTTAACTATGGCTACACCTTC. This gives the protein CASSELLNYGYTF.

The chain combines TRBV10-3 with TRBJ1-1; D might be TRBD1 (6 bases). Trimming removed 2 bases from V and 0 bases from J, with 19 bases in between. The CDR3 has 18 amino acids. CDR1 and CDR2 from the germline V gene are ENHRY and SYGVKD. The CDR3 DNA sequence: TGTGCCATCAGTGAGGGGAGGGGGGCCAGGGACATGAACACTGAAGCTTTCTTT. This sequence encodes CAISEGRGARDMNTEAFF.

This clone turned up a few times. The genes are TRBV7-9 and TRBJ1-6; D is undetermined. Germline lookup yields CDR1 SEHNR and CDR2 FQNEAQ (reference sequence). CDR3 length: 15 amino acids. The V and J ends lost 4 bases and 6 bases respectively, with 13 bases between them. The CDR3 is CASSSPAGGNSPLHF. CDR3 bases: TGTGCCAGCAGCTCCCCCGCGGGCGGTAATTCACCCCTCCACTTT. Full variable domain (rest looked up from reference TRBV7-9 and TRBJ1-6): DTGVSQNPRHKITKRGQNVTFRCDPISEHNRLYWYRQTLGQGPEFLTYFQNEAQLEKSRLLSDRFSAERPKGSFSTLEIQRTEQGDSAMYLCASSSPAGGNSPLHFGNGTRLTVT.

The table lists this clone with a few counts. The chain employs TRBV7-9 and TRBJ1-4; possibly TRBD1 for D (6 bases). Trimming stripped 5 bases from V and 6 bases from J, with 19 bases between. CDR3 size: 16 residues. Germline CDR1 SEHNR, CDR2 FQNEAQ (reference sequence). The CDR3 DNA sequence: TGTGCCAGCAGCCAGGGGCTGGCAGGGTCGGATGAAAAACTGTTTTTT. Residues: CASSQGLAGSDEKLFF.

V usage is TRBV18 and J usage is TRBJ2-7; 9 nucleotides agree with TRBD1. The ends lost 4 bases at V and 4 bases at J; junction bases unmatched: 5. CDR1 and CDR2 from the germline V gene are KGHSH and LQKENI. The CDR3 is made up of 14 amino acids. The CDR3 nucleotides are TGTGCCAGCTCACAGACAGGGGGTTTGTACGAGCAGTACTTC. Its translation is CASSQTGGLYEQYF.

This clone has a single count. The chain combines TRBV11-1 with TRBJ2-7; 7 bases are shared with TRBD2. CDR1 is SGHAT, CDR2 FQDESV, per germline (reference sequence). The CDR3 extends over 16 amino acids. V was clipped by 5 bases and J by 5 bases; unmatched bases: 15. CDR3 coding DNA: TGTGCCAGCAGCCCCCACGGGGGGAGGGCGGCTAACGAGCAGTACTTC. It encodes CASSPHGGRAANEQYF.

V usage is TRBV6-5 and J usage is TRBJ2-3; D is uncertain. The CDR3 is 16 amino acids. Germline loops: CDR1 MNHEY, CDR2 SVGAGI. Trimming left V 2 bases short and J 2 bases short, with 14 bases between. Written as DNA, the CDR3 is TGTGCCAGCAGTTACAACTCGAACGGTACCACAGATACGCAGTATTTT. It yields the protein CASSYNSNGTTDTQYF.

This chain connects TRBV6-6 to TRBJ1-5; TRBD1 matches 8 bases. The junction had 8 bases not matched to a gene; V was cut back by 6 bases and J by 1 base. CDR1 and CDR2 from the germline V gene are MNHNY and SVGAGI (reference sequence). This CDR3 is built from 16 residues. For the CDR3, the DNA is TGTGCCAGCAGCACTACCGGGACAGGAAGCAATCAGCCCCAGCATTTT. Its protein product is CASSTTGTGSNQPQHF.

The rearrangement links TRBV15 to TRBJ1-2; 10 positions match TRBD1. Germline CDR1 and CDR2: LNHNV and YYDKDF (reference sequence). Trimming took 6 bases from V and 6 from J; bases not matched to a gene: 16. This CDR3 has 17 amino acids. The DNA of the CDR3 is TGTGCCACCAGTCCGGCCGGGACAGGGGAGGGTTTGCATGGCTACACCTTC. This sequence encodes CATSPAGTGEGLHGYTF.

This clone was seen just once. The rearrangement uses TRBV2 and TRBJ2-7; D is perhaps TRBD1 (7 bases). Germline V gene lookup returns CDR1 SNHLY and CDR2 FYNNEI. This CDR3 contains 13 residues. The V end lost 0 bases, the J end lost 9 bases, and 12 bases lay between the germline ends. The CDR3 sequence is CASSEAEGARQYF. CDR3 bases: TGTGCCAGCAGTGAAGCGGAGGGGGCGCGGCAGTACTTC.

V is TRBV30 and J is TRBJ1-2; D is possibly TRBD1 (5 bases). The germline gives CDR1 GTSNPN, CDR2 SVGIG (reference sequence). The CDR3 is 14 residues long. V lost 3 bases to trimming and J lost 4 bases, with 15 bases between them. The CDR3 nucleotides read TGTGCCTGGAGAGTTGGCCGCAGGGCCTATGGCTACACCTTC. Translation: CAWRVGRRAYGYTF.

DNA of the CDR3: TGTGCCAGCAGCTTAGTGGGCCAGTCAAGTAGCACAGATACGCAGTATTTT. Amino acids: CASSLVGQSSSTDTQYF. V is TRBV11-2 and J is TRBJ2-3; D remains ambiguous. The CDR3 has 17 amino acids. V shed 1 base and J shed 0 bases, with 14 bases lying between them. CDR1 SGHAT and CDR2 FQNNGV come from the germline V gene. Using reference TRBV11-2 and TRBJ2-3 for the parts outside the CDR3, the full variable domain is EAGVAQSPRYKIIEKRQSVAFWCNPISGHATLYWYQQILGQGPKLLIQFQNNGVVDDSQLPKDRFSAERLKGVDSTLKIQPAKLEDSAVYLCASSLVGQSSSTDTQYFGPGTRLTVL.

The CDR3 region has the DNA TGTGCCAGCAGTGACCAGGGGGCGATTCAGCCCCAGCATTTT. This gives the protein CASSDQGAIQPQHF. This chain connects TRBV6-1 to TRBJ1-5; 8 bases match TRBD1. The CDR3 spans 14 residues. Trimming at V came to 3 bases and at J to 6 bases, leaving 4 bases not matched to a gene. Germline V CDR1 and CDR2: MNHNS, SASEGT.

The chain links TRBV7-2 to TRBJ2-7, with 9 bases matching TRBD2. The germline V gene encodes CDR1 SGHTA and CDR2 FQGNSA. V trimming: 1 base; J trimming: 7 bases; junction bases outside the gene matches: 5. CDR3 length: 14 residues. CDR3 region: CASSLVSLAGEQYF. Here the CDR3 DNA reads TGTGCCAGCAGCTTAGTTTCGCTAGCGGGGGAGCAGTACTTC.